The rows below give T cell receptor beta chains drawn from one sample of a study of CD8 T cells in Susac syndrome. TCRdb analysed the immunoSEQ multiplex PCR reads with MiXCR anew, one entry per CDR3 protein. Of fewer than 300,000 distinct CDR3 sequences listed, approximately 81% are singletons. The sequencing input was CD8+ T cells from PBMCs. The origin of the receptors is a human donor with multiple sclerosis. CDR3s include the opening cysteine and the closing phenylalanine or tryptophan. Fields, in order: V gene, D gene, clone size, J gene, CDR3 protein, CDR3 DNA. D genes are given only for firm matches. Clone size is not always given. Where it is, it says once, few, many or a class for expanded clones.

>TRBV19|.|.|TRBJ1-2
CASSIAIDYGYTF
TGTGCCAGTAGTATAGCGATAGACTATGGCTACACCTTC
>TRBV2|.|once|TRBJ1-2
CASSETPNYGHTF
TGTGCCAGCAGCGAGACCCCTAACTATGGCCACACCTTC
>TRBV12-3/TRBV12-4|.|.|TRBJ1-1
CASILGGEAFF
TGTGCCAGCATTCTCGGAGGTGAAGCTTTCTTT
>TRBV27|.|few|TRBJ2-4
CASSFPGAKNIQYF
TGTGCCAGCAGTTTTCCGGGAGCCAAAAACATTCAGTACTTC
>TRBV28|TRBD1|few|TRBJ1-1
CASSRQGAYTEAFF
TGTGCCAGCAGTCGACAGGGGGCATACACTGAAGCTTTCTTT
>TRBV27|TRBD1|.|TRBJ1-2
CASSKDRDGYTF
TGTGCCAGCAGTAAAGACAGGGACGGCTACACCTTC
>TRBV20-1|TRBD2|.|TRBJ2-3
CSAGILAESTDTQYF
TGCAGTGCTGGGATACTAGCGGAGAGCACAGATACGCAGTATTTT
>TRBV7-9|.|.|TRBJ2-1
CASSPGRAWGQFF
TGTGCCAGCAGCCCGGGCAGGGCATGGGGGCAGTTCTTC
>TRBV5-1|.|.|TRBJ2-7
CASSTGEAYEQYF
TGCGCCAGCAGCACGGGGGAGGCCTACGAGCAGTACTTC
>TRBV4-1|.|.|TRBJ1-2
CASSQDKGHYGYTF
TGCGCCAGCAGCCAAGATAAAGGTCACTATGGCTACACCTTC
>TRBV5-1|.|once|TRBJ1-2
CASGKYLFRYGYTF
TGCGCCAGCGGGAAGTACCTTTTTCGCTATGGCTACACCTTC
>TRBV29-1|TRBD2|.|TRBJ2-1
CSVPRTSGKLSYNEQFF
TGCAGCGTTCCCAGGACTAGCGGGAAGCTCTCCTACAATGAGCAGTTCTTC
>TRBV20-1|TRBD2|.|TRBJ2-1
CSARDGRAGWDEQFF
TGCAGTGCTAGAGACGGGAGGGCCGGTTGGGATGAGCAGTTCTTC
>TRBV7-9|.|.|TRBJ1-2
CASTDRRSYGYTF
TGTGCCAGCACCGACCGCCGGTCCTATGGCTACACCTTC
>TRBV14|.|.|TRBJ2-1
CASSQGEGEGTYNEQFF
TGTGCCAGCAGCCAAGGAGAGGGGGAGGGGACCTACAATGAGCAGTTCTTC
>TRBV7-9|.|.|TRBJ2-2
CASSPPLSHTGELFF
TGTGCCAGCAGCCCACCACTCTCGCACACCGGGGAGCTGTTTTTT
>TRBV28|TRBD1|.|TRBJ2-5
CASSLGTVMYQETQYF
TGTGCCAGCAGTTTGGGGACAGTGATGTACCAAGAGACCCAGTACTTC
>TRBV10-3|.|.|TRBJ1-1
CAISDYDLNTEAFF
TGTGCCATCAGTGATTATGACCTGAACACTGAAGCTTTCTTT
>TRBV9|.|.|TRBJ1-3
CASSDSDGHSGNTIYF
TGTGCCAGCAGCGATTCGGACGGCCACTCTGGAAACACCATATATTTT
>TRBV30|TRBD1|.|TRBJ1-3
CAWSDATGKNSGNTIYF
TGTGCCTGGAGTGACGCGACAGGGAAAAACTCTGGAAACACCATATATTTT
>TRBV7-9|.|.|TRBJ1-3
CASSEHAGGSGNTIYF
TGTGCCAGCAGCGAACACGCTGGGGGCTCTGGAAACACCATATATTTT
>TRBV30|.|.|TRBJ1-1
CAWTLGGTEAFF
TGTGCCTGGACATTGGGGGGCACTGAAGCTTTCTTT
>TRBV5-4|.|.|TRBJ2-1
CASSPLTSGNEQFF
TGTGCCAGCAGCCCGTTAACCTCAGGGAATGAGCAGTTCTTC
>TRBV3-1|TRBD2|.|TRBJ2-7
CASSQGLAVPYEQYF
TGTGCCAGCAGCCAAGGGCTAGCGGTTCCCTACGAGCAGTACTTC
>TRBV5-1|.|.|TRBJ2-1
CASSLFSSREKYNEQFF
TGCGCCAGCAGCTTGTTCTCCTCAAGGGAGAAATACAATGAGCAGTTCTTC
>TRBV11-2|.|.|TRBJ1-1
CASSLIMVTEAFF
TGTGCCAGCAGCTTAATTATGGTCACTGAAGCTTTCTTT
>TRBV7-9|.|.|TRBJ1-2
CASSSGAWGNYGYTF
TGTGCCAGCAGCTCCGGAGCCTGGGGAAACTATGGCTACACCTTC
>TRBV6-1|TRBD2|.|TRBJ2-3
CASSEFLAGVNTQYF
TGTGCCAGCAGTGAATTTTTAGCGGGTGTTAATACGCAGTATTTT